The 17 T cell receptor beta chains given below trace back to one sample, sequenced in a study of blood T cell repertoires in COVID-19. Profiled with immunoSEQ multiplex PCR; TCRdb holds only in-frame clones, not every one. The sample records under 300,000 clones, roughly 89% being singletons. Sample: PBMCs or T cells enriched from blood (not recorded which). The receptors were gathered from a woman aged 55-70 years who had recovered from COVID-19.

As concerns this clone: The junction differs from germline at one of its ends, possibly a read error. The chain joins TRBV3-1 (or the pseudogene TRBV3-2) to TRBJ1-5; 11 bases map to TRBD1. CDR1 and CDR2 from the germline V gene are LGHDT and YNNKEL (reference sequence). The CDR3 length is 17 residues. CDR3 nucleotides: TGTGCCAGCAGCCAAAACCCCGGGACAGGGGGTAATCAACCCCAGCATTTT. Translation: CASSQNPGTGGNQPQHF.

The chain joins TRBV4-1 to TRBJ2-7; a weak D match, TRBD2 (6 bases). The CDR3 loop spans 15 amino acids. Per germline, CDR1 MGHRA and CDR2 YSYEKL. V was trimmed by 1 base and J by 4 bases, leaving 14 bases between them. The CDR3 loop reads CASSQGHGSVYEQYF. The CDR3 nucleotides are TGCGCCAGCAGCCAAGGGCACGGGAGTGTGTACGAGCAGTACTTC.

The count of this clone is one. The chain recombines TRBV14 with TRBJ2-7; the match to TRBD2 covers 10 bases. The CDR3 has 13 amino acids. The V and J ends lost 6 bases and 3 bases, in that order; junction bases with no gene match: 2. Germline V lookup: CDR1 SGHDN, CDR2 FVKESK. The CDR3 coding sequence is TGTGCCAGCAGGCGGACTAGCGGCTACGAGCAGTACTTC. Its translation is CASRRTSGYEQYF.

V usage is TRBV5-4 and J usage is TRBJ2-3; 7 bases match TRBD2. In germline, CDR1 is SGHNT, CDR2 YYREEE (reference sequence). The CDR3 runs to 14 residues. The ends lost 6 bases at V and 6 bases at J; junction bases unmatched: 10. The CDR3 reads CASTPRGVTDTQYF. DNA for the CDR3: TGTGCCAGCACCCCACGGGGGGTGACCGATACGCAGTATTTT.

V is TRBV5-5 and J is TRBJ1-5; TRBD1 matches 10 bases. CDR1 is SGHKS, CDR2 YYEKEE, per germline (reference sequence). The CDR3 sequence is 15 residues long. V lost 4 bases and J lost 5; bases outside the gene matches: 6. CDR3 in DNA: TGTGCCAGCAGCCCCGGGACAGGGGATTATCAGCCCCAGCATTTT. Translation: CASSPGTGDYQPQHF.

This clone was detected a few times. Here the CDR3 DNA reads TGTGCCTGGTCCCAGGGGAATAGCAATCAGCCCCAGCATTTT. It yields the protein CAWSQGNSNQPQHF. This chain uses TRBV30 with TRBJ1-5, with a tentative D call TRBD1 (6 bases). The CDR3 is made up of 14 amino acids. Per germline, CDR1 GTSNPN and CDR2 SVGIG (reference sequence). Trimming left V 5 bases short and J 0 bases short, with 11 bases between. Supplemented by reference TRBV30 and TRBJ1-5, the full variable domain reads SQTIHQWPATLVQPVGSPLSLECTVEGTSNPNLYWYRQAAGRGLQLLFYSVGIGQISSEVPQNLSASRPQDRQFILSSKKLLLSDSGFYLCAWSQGNSNQPQHFGDGTRLSIL.

The chain links TRBV4-1 to TRBJ2-4, with 7 bases fitting TRBD2. The CDR3 is 13 amino acids. The J segment lost 4 bases and the V segment lost 5 bases, leaving 2 bases of the junction unmatched. CDR1 MGHRA and CDR2 YSYEKL come from the germline V gene. The CDR3 loop is CASSMGGKNIQYF. CDR3 coding DNA: TGCGCCAGCAGCATGGGGGGGAAAAACATTCAGTACTTC.

The rearrangement links TRBV5-1 to TRBJ2-5; 9 nucleotides line up with TRBD1. The CDR3 totals 13 residues. Trimming at V came to 4 bases and at J to 5 bases, leaving 3 bases not matched to a gene. Germline CDR1 reads SGHRS; CDR2 reads YFSETQ. CDR3 DNA sequence: TGCGCCAGCAGCACTGACAGGGGGGAGACCCAGTACTTC. This encodes CASSTDRGETQYF.

The chain combines TRBV3-1 (or the pseudogene TRBV3-2) with TRBJ2-3; D is undetermined. This CDR3 has 15 residues. Per the germline V gene, CDR1 is LGHDT and CDR2 is YNNKEL (reference sequence). Trimming cost V 1 base and J 2 bases, with 10 bases left between them. The CDR3 loop is CASSQVGRPTDTQYF. The CDR3 nucleotides read TGTGCCAGCAGCCAAGTCGGCAGGCCCACAGATACGCAGTATTTT.

The chain links TRBV5-6 to TRBJ2-3; D may be TRBD2 (6 bases). The CDR3 loop spans 17 amino acids. Germline V CDR1 and CDR2: SGHDT, YYEEEE. Trimming pared 1 base from V and 5 bases from J, leaving 20 bases between. CDR3 nucleotide sequence: TGTGCCAGCAGCTTGATAAGGGCGGGGATATTTCTAGATACGCAGTATTTT. As protein: CASSLIRAGIFLDTQYF.

This rearrangement joins TRBV19 to TRBJ1-2; D is unclear. V lost 5 bases and J lost 3, with 19 bases in between. This CDR3 contains 16 residues. Germline V gives CDR1 LNHDA, CDR2 SQIVND (reference sequence). CDR3 nucleotide sequence: TGTGCCAGTAGTCCCACCGGGAGCCGGCCTTACTATGGCTACACCTTC. Translation: CASSPTGSRPYYGYTF.

V and J are TRBV5-1 and TRBJ2-3; 14 nucleotides line up with TRBD2. V shed 3 bases, J shed 5 bases, and the junction held 8 bases outside the gene matches. CDR1 SGHRS and CDR2 YFSETQ come from the germline V gene. The CDR3 covers 17 residues. The CDR3 here is CASSSQPTSGREDTQYF. CDR3 DNA sequence: TGCGCCAGCAGCTCCCAACCGACTAGCGGGAGGGAAGATACGCAGTATTTT.

V gene TRBV28 combines with J gene TRBJ1-4, with D tentatively TRBD1 (5 bases). V dropped 3 bases and J dropped 8 bases, with 13 bases sitting between them. The CDR3 loop spans 14 amino acids. Looked up from germline, CDR1 is MDHEN and CDR2 is SYDVKM. CDR3 DNA sequence: TGTGCCAGCAGTTTGGTGACAGAAAGAGAAAAACTGTTTTTT. Encoded protein: CASSLVTEREKLFF.

The V gene is TRBV28, the J gene TRBJ1-5; D is undetermined. From germline, CDR1 is MDHEN and CDR2 SYDVKM. The V end was cut by 7 bases, the J end by 7 bases, with 17 bases between. This CDR3 is 14 amino acids long. In DNA form, the CDR3 reads TGTGCCAGCACCTATAACGGAGATATGCAGCCCCAGCATTTT. Translating gives CASTYNGDMQPQHF.

The chain couples TRBV12-3 or TRBV12-4 to TRBJ2-7; D is possibly TRBD1 (5 bases). The germline V and J ends were trimmed by 7 bases and 1 base, with 11 bases remaining between them. This CDR3 contains 13 residues. CDR3 DNA: TGTGCCAGCACCTCGACAGATTCCTACGAGCAGTACTTC. As protein: CASTSTDSYEQYF.

The sample holds a few counts of this clone. V and J are TRBV7-3 and TRBJ2-1; 9 positions agree with TRBD2. With 5 bases clipped from V and 7 bases from J, the junction kept 15 bases outside the gene matches. The CDR3 runs to 17 residues. CDR1 SGHTA and CDR2 FQGTGA come from the germline V gene. CDR3 residues: CASSLGIGAGGRNEQFF. The CDR3 DNA reads TGTGCCAGCAGCCTAGGAATAGGAGCGGGAGGAAGAAATGAGCAGTTCTTC. The variable domain in full, completed from reference TRBV7-3 and TRBJ2-1, reads GAGVSQTPSNKVTEKGKYVELRCDPISGHTALYWYRQSLGQGPEFLIYFQGTGAADDSGLPNDRFFAVRPEGSVSTLKIQRTERGDSAVYLCASSLGIGAGGRNEQFFGPGTRLTVL.

The chain links TRBV27 to TRBJ2-7; a possible D gene is TRBD1 (7 bases). V gave up 3 bases and J gave up 4 bases, with 10 bases separating them. Germline-derived CDR1 and CDR2 are MNHEY and SMNVEV (reference sequence). The CDR3 contains 13 residues. The CDR3, as DNA: TGTGCCAGCAGTTTTTCAGGGGGGTACGAGCAGTACTTC. This sequence encodes CASSFSGGYEQYF.